The TCR beta chain described here comes from a study of blood T cell repertoires in COVID-19. This clone was found a few times. The data were produced by immunoSEQ multiplex PCR, yet TCRdb's version contains in-frame clones alone and is incomplete. Of 130,000 to 150,000 clones in the sample, roughly 84% were seen once. Germline CDR1 reads SEHNR; CDR2 reads FQNEAQ (reference sequence). The CDR3 totals 12 residues. The V end was cut by 1 base, the J end by 9 bases, with 7 bases between. This receptor was identified in a woman in her fifties or sixties who had been exposed to COVID-19. What was sequenced was PBMCs or T cells enriched from blood (not recorded which). The rearrangement links TRBV7-9 to TRBJ2-1, with D possibly TRBD2 on 5 matching bases. The CDR3 DNA reads as TGTGCCAGCAGCTTAGGAGCGGTTGAGCAGTTCTTC. This translates into CASSLGAVEQFF.